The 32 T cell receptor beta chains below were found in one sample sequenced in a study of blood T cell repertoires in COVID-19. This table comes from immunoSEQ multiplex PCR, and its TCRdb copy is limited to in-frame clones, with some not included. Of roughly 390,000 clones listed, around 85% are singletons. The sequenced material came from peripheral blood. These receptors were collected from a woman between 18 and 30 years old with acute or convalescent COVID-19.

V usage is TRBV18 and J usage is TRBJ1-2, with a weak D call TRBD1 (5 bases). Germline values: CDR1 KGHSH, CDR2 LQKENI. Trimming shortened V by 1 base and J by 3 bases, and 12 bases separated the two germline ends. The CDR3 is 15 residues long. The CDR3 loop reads CASSPQSGGDYGYTF. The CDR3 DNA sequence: TGTGCCAGCTCACCACAGTCCGGGGGAGACTATGGCTACACCTTC.

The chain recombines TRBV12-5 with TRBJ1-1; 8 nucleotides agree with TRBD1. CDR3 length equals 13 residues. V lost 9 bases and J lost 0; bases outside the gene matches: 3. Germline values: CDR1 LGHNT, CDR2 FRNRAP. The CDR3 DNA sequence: TGTGCTAGGGGGGACAGGATGAACACTGAAGCTTTCTTT. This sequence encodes CARGDRMNTEAFF.

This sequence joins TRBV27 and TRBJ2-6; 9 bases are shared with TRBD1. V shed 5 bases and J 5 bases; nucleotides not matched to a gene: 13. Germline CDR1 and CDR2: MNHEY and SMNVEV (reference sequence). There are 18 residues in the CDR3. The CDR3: CASSPTGTGRSWANVLTF. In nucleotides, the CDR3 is TGTGCCAGCAGTCCGACCGGGACAGGGCGGTCGTGGGCCAACGTCCTGACTTTC.

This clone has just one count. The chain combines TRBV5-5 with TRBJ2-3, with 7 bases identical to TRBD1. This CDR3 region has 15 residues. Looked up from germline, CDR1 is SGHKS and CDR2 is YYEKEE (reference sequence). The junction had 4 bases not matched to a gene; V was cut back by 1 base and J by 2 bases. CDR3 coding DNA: TGTGCCAGCAGCTTGCCAGGGGGTAACACAGATACGCAGTATTTT. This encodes CASSLPGGNTDTQYF.

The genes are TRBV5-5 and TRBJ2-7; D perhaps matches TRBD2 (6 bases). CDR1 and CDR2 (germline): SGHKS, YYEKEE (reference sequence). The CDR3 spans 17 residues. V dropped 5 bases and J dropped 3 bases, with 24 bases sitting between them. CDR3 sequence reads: CASSLTDNRGKNYEQYF. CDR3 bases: TGTGCCAGCAGTTTAACCGACAACCGGGGGAAGAACTACGAGCAGTACTTC.

CDR3 amino acids: CASGPSYNEQFF. The DNA for the CDR3 is TGTGCCTCCGGTCCTTCCTACAATGAGCAGTTCTTC. This chain links TRBV10-3 with TRBJ2-1; D not resolved. Germline CDR1 and CDR2: ENHRY and SYGVKD. The germline V and J ends were trimmed by 11 bases and 1 base, with 9 bases remaining between them. This CDR3 has 12 residues.

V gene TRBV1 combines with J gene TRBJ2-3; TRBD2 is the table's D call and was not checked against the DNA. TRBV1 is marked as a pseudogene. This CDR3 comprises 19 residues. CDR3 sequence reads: CTSSRSRSGTLTSTDTQYF. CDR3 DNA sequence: TGCACCAGCAGCCGAAGTAGGAGCGGGACACTCACTAGCACAGATACGCAGTATTTT.

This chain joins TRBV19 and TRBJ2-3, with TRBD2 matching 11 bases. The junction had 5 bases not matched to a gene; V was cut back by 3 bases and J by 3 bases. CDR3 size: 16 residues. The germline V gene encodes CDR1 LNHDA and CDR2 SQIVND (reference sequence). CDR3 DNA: TGTGCCAGTAGTATCGGGCTAGCGGGAGGAACAGATACGCAGTATTTT. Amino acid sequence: CASSIGLAGGTDTQYF.

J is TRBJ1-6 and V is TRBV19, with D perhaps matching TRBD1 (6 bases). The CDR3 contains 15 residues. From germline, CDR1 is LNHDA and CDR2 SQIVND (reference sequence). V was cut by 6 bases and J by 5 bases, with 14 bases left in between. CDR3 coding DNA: TGTGCCAGTAGCAGGACAGCTACGGATAATTCACCCCTCCACTTT. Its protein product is CASSRTATDNSPLHF.

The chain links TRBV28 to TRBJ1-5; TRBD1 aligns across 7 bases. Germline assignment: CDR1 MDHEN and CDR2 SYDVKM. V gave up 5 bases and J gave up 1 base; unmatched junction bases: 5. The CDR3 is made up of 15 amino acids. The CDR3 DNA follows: TGTGCCAGCAGTACCCGACAGGGCAGCAATCAGCCCCAGCATTTT. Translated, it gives CASSTRQGSNQPQHF.

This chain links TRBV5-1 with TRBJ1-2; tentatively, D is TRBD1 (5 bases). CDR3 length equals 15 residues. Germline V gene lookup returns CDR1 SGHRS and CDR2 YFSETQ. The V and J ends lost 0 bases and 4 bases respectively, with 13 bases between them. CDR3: CASSLDSQGPYGYTF. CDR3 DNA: TGCGCCAGCAGCTTGGATTCCCAGGGCCCCTATGGCTACACCTTC.

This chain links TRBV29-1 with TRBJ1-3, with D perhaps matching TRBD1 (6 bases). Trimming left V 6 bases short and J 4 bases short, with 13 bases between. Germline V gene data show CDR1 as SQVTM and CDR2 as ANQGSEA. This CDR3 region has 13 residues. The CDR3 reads CSVAPGTGNTIYF. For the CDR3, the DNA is TGCAGCGTCGCCCCAGGGACAGGAAACACCATATATTTT.

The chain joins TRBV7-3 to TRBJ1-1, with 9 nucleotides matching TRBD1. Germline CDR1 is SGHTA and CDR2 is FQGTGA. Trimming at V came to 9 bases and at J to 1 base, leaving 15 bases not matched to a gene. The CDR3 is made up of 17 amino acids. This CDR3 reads CARPSGTGYYGNTEAFF. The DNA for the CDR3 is TGTGCCAGGCCTTCCGGGACAGGGTATTATGGGAACACTGAAGCTTTCTTT.

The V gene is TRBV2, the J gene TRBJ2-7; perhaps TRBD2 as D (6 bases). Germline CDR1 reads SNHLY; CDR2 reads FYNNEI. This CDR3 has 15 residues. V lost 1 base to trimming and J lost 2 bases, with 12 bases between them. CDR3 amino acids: CASSEGSSGPYEQYF. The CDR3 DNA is TGTGCCAGCAGTGAAGGCAGTAGCGGTCCCTACGAGCAGTACTTC.

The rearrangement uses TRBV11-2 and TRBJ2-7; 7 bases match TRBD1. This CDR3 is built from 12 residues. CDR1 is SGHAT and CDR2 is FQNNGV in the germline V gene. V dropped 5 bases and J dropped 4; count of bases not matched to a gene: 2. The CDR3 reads CASSPGGYEQYF. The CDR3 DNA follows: TGTGCCAGCAGCCCAGGGGGATACGAGCAGTACTTC.

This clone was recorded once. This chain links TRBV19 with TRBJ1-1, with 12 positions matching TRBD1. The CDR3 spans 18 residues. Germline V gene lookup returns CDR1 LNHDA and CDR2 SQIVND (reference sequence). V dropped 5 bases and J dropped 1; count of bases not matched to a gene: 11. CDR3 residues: CASSPQSGTGGTNTEAFF. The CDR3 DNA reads TGTGCCAGTAGTCCCCAATCCGGGACAGGGGGCACGAACACTGAAGCTTTCTTT.

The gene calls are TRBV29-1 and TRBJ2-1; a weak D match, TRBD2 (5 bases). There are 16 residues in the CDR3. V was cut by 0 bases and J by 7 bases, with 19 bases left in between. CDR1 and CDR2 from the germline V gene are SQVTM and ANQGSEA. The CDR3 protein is CSVEDLQRPFGNEQFF. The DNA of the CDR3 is TGCAGCGTTGAAGATCTACAGCGGCCGTTTGGGAATGAGCAGTTCTTC.

The CDR3 DNA sequence: TGTGCCAGCAGCTTGGCTCCGGGGAACGGCTACACCTTC. Its protein is CASSLAPGNGYTF. This chain links TRBV5-4 with TRBJ1-2, with no clear D. The CDR3 is 13 residues long. Germline-derived CDR1 and CDR2 are SGHNT and YYREEE (reference sequence). V was trimmed by 0 bases and J by 8 bases, leaving 11 bases between them.

CDR3 loop: CAVRDRGNYGYTF. The DNA of the CDR3 is TGTGCCGTGCGGGACAGGGGTAACTATGGCTACACCTTC. The chain carries TRBV6-5 and TRBJ1-2, with TRBD1 identical over 10 bases. Germline CDR1 reads MNHEY; CDR2 reads SVGAGI. The CDR3 length is 13 residues. V gave up 11 bases and J gave up 1 base; unmatched junction bases: 4.

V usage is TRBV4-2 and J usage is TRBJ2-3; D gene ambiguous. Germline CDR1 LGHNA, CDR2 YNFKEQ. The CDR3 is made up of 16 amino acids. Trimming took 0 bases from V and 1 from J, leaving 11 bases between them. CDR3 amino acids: CASSQDLGDGTDTQYF. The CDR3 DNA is TGTGCCAGCAGCCAAGATCTAGGAGATGGCACAGATACGCAGTATTTT.

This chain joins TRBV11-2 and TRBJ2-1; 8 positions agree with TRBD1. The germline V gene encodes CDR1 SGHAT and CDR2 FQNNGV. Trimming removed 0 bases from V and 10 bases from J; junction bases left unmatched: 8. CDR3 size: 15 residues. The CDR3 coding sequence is TGTGCCAGCAGCTTAGAAAGTCAGGGGGCCTACGAGCAGTTCTTC. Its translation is CASSLESQGAYEQFF.

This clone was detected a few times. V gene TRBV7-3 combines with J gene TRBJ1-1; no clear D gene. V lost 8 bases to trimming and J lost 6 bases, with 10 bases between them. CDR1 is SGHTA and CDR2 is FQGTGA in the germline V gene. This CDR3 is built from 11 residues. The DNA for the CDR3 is TGTGCCAGCGGTGCTATCGCTGAAGCTTTCTTT. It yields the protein CASGAIAEAFF.

In DNA form, the CDR3 reads TGTGCCAGCACTAATAGGGGACTAGGTAACACCGGGGAGCTGTTTTTT. It is translated as CASTNRGLGNTGELFF. This chain joins TRBV3-1 (or the pseudogene TRBV3-2) and TRBJ2-2, with TRBD2 matching over 8 bases. With V trimmed by 7 bases and J by 2 bases, 9 bases remained unmatched. The germline CDR1 and CDR2 sequences are LGHDT and YNNKEL (reference sequence). The CDR3 length is 16 residues.

The CDR3 loop reads CASSLGTDSYEQYF. The CDR3 DNA reads TGCGCCAGCAGCTTGGGGACAGACTCCTACGAGCAGTACTTC. The chain is built from TRBV5-1 and TRBJ2-7; D possibly corresponds to TRBD1 (6 bases). Germline CDR1 and CDR2: SGHRS and YFSETQ. V lost 0 bases and J lost 0, with 7 bases in between. The CDR3 spans 14 residues.

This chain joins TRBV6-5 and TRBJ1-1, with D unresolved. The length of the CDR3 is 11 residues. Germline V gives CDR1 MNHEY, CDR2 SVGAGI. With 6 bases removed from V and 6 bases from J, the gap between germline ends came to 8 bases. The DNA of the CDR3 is TGTGCCAGCAGATCCGAGGCTGAAGCTTTCTTT. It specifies CASRSEAEAFF.

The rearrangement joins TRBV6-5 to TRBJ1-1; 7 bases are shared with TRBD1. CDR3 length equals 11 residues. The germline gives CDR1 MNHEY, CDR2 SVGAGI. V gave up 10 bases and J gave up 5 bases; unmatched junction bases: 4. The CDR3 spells CATSTGTEAFF. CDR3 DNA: TGTGCCACATCGACAGGGACTGAAGCTTTCTTT.

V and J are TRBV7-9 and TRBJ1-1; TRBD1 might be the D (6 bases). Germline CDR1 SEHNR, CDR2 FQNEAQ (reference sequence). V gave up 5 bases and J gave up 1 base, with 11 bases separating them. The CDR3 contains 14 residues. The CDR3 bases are TGTGCCAGCAGCGAGTCACAGGGGAACACTGAAGCTTTCTTT. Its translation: CASSESQGNTEAFF.

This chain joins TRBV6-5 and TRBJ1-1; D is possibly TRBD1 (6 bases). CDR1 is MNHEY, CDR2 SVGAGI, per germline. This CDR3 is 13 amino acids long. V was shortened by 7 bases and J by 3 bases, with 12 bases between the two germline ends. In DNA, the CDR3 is TGTGCCAGCACTCAGGGGTTGGACACTGAAGCTTTCTTT. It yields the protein CASTQGLDTEAFF.

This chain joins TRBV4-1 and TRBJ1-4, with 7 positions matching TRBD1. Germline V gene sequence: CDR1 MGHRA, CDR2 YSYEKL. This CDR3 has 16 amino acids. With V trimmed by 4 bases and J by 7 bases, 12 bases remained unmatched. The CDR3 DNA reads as TGCGCCAGCAGCCGATTTCCGGGGACAGCGGCTGAAAAACTGTTTTTT. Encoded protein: CASSRFPGTAAEKLFF.

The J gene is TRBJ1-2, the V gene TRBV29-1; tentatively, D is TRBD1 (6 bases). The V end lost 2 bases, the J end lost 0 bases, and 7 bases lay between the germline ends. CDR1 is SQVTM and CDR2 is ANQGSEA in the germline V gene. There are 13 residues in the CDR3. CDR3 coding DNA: TGCAGCGTTGAACAGGGGCCTAACTATGGCTACACCTTC. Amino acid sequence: CSVEQGPNYGYTF.

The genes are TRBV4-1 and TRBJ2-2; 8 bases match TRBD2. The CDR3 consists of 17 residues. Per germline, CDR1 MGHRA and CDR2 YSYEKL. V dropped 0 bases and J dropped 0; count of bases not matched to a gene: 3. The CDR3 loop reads CASSQEKAGANTGELFF. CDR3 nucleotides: TGCGCCAGCAGCCAAGAAAAAGCGGGAGCGAACACCGGGGAGCTGTTTTTT.

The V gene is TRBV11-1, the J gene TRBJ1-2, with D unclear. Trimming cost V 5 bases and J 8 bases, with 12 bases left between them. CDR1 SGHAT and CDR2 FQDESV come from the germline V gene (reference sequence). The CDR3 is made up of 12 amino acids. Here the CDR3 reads CASSRREEGYTF. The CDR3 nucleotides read TGTGCCAGCAGCAGACGGGAGGAGGGCTACACCTTC.